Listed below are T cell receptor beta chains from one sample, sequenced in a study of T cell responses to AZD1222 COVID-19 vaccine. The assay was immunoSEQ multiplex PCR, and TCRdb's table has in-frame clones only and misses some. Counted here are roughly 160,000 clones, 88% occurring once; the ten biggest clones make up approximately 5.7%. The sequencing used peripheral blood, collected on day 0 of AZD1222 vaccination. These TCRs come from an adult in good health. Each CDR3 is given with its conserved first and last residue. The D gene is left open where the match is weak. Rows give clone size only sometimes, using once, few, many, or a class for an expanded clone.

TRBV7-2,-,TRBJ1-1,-,CASRGWGEAFF,TGTGCCAGCAGAGGATGGGGGGAAGCTTTCTTT
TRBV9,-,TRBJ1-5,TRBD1,CASSVGDRVSQPQHF,TGTGCCAGCAGCGTAGGGGACAGAGTAAGTCAGCCCCAGCATTTT
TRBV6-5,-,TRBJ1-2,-,CASSYYPGANYGYTF,TGTGCCAGCAGTTATTACCCGGGGGCTAACTATGGCTACACCTTC
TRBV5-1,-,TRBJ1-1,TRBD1,CASSLGQGASTEAFF,TGCGCCAGCAGCCTAGGACAGGGGGCTAGCACTGAAGCTTTCTTT
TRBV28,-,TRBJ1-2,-,CASSLTNYGYTF,TGTGCCAGCAGTTTGACAAACTATGGCTACACCTTC
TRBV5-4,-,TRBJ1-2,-,CASSSTGTNYGYTF,TGTGCCAGCAGCTCGACCGGGACTAACTATGGCTACACCTTC
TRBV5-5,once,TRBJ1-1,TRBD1,CASSLYGQGNAEAFF,TGTGCCAGCAGCTTGTACGGACAGGGGAACGCTGAAGCTTTCTTT
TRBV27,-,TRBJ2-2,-,CASSPPGRIPGELFF,TGTGCCAGCAGTCCTCCCGGCAGGATCCCCGGGGAGCTGTTTTTT
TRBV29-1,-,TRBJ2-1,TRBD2,CSVVSLAGVNEQFF,TGCAGCGTTGTATCTCTAGCGGGAGTTAATGAGCAGTTCTTC
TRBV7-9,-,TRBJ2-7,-,CASSLERVSSYEQYF,TGTGCCAGCAGCTTAGAAAGGGTCAGCTCCTACGAGCAGTACTTC
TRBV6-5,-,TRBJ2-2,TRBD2,CASSYSGVAGAGELFF,TGTGCCAGCAGTTACTCGGGGGTAGCGGGAGCTGGGGAGCTGTTTTTT
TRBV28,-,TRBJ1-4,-,CASSSSGHVATNEKLFF,TGTGCCAGCAGTTCGTCAGGACACGTTGCAACTAATGAAAAACTGTTTTTT
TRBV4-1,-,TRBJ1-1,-,CASSQDLHTNTEAFF,TGCGCCAGCAGCCAAGATCTACATACGAACACTGAAGCTTTCTTT
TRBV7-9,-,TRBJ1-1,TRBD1,CASSLVGGNTEAFF,TGTGCCAGCAGCTTAGTAGGGGGCAACACTGAAGCTTTCTTT
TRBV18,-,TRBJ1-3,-,CASSPMDRGGDTIYF,TGTGCCAGCTCACCGATGGACCGAGGGGGAGACACCATATATTTT
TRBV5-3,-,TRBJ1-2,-,CARSSEWSSWGYTF,TGTGCCAGAAGCTCGGAGTGGAGTTCGTGGGGCTACACCTTC